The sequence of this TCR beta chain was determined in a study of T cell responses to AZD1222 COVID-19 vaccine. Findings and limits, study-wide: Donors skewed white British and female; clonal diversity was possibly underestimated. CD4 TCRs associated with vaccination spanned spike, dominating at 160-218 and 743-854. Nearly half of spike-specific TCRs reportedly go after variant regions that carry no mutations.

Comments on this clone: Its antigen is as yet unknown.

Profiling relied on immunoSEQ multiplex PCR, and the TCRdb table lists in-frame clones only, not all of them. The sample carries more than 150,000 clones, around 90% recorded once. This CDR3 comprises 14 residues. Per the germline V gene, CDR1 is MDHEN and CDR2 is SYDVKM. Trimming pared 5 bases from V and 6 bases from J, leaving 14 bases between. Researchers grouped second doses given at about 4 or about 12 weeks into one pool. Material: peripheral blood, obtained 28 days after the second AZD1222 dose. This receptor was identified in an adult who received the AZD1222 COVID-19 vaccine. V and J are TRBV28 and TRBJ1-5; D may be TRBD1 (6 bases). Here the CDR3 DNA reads TGTGCCAGCAGTGGGGGGGGCGCGGTTCAGCCCCAGCATTTT. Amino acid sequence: CASSGGGAVQPQHF. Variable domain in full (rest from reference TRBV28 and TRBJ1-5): DVKVTQSSRYLVKRTGEKVFLECVQDMDHENMFWYRQDPGLGLRLIYFSYDVKMKEKGDIPEGYSVSREKKERFSLILESASTNQTSMYLCASSGGGAVQPQHFGDGTRLSIL.